This T cell receptor (beta chain) was identified during a study of CD8 T cells in Susac syndrome. It was with random hexamers that about 0.45 to 1 ug RNA was reverse transcribed. TCRdb recomputed calls from the immunoSEQ multiplex PCR reads with MiXCR, one row per CDR3 protein. The table includes over 350,000 distinct CDR3 sequences, approximately 85% detected once. The germline gives CDR1 MNHEY, CDR2 SVGAGI. V was clipped by 4 bases and J by 6 bases; unmatched bases: 1. CDR3 size: 13 residues. This clonotype was seen only a few times. The source material was CD8+ T cells from PBMCs. The source is a human donor with multiple sclerosis. J is TRBJ2-1 and V is TRBV6-5; the match to TRBD2 covers 9 bases. CDR3 DNA: TGTGCCAGCAGTTGGGGACTAGCCAATGAGCAGTTCTTC. Its translation is CASSWGLANEQFF.